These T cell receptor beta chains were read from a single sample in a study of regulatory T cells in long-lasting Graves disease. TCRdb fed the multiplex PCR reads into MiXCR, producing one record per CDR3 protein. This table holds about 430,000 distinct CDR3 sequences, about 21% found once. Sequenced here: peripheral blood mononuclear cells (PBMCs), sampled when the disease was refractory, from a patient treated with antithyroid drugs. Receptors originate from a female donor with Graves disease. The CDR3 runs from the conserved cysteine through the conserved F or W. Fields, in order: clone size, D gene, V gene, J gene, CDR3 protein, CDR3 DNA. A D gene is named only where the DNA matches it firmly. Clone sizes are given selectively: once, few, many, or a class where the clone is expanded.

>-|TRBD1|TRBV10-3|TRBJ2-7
CAISESEGARYEQYF
TGTGCCATCAGTGAGTCCGAGGGGGCCCGCTACGAGCAGTACTTC
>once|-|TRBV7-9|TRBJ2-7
CASSSSLGGGGVHEQYF
TGTGCCAGCAGCTCCAGTCTCGGAGGGGGGGGGGTCCACGAGCAGTACTTC
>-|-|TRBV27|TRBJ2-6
CASIMRGPSGANVLTF
TGTGCCAGCATTATGCGAGGGCCCTCTGGGGCCAACGTCCTGACTTTC
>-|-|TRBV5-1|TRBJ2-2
CASSFAQGGTGELFF
TGCGCCAGCAGCTTCGCGCAGGGGGGGACCGGGGAGCTGTTTTTT
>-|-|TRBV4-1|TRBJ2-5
CASSQELLRETQYF
TGCGCCAGCAGCCAAGAATTACTTCGAGAGACCCAGTACTTC
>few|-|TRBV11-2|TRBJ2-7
CASSRLFTYEQYF
TGTGCCAGCAGCCGCCTGTTCACCTACGAGCAGTACTTC
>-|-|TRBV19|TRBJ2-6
CATRGSETGANVLTF
TGTGCCACCCGGGGCAGTGAAACTGGGGCCAACGTCCTGACTTTC
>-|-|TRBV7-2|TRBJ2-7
CASSFTEGHEQYF
TGTGCCAGCAGCTTCACAGAGGGTCACGAGCAGTACTTC
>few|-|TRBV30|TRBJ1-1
CAWRRQLDLDTEAFF
TGTGCCTGGAGGAGACAGCTAGACTTGGACACTGAAGCTTTCTTT
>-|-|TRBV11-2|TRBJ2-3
CASSLGGGPTDTQYF
TGTGCCAGCAGCTTAGGTGGAGGGCCCACAGATACGCAGTATTTT
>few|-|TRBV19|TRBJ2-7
CASSNGPGTTYEQYF
TGTGCCAGTAGCAACGGACCCGGGACAACCTACGAGCAGTACTTC
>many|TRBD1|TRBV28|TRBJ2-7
CASSAPLQGTYEQYF
TGTGCCAGCAGTGCACCGTTACAGGGGACCTACGAGCAGTACTTC
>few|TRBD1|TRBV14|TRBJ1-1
CASSLPDRVGTEAFF
TGTGCCAGCAGCTTACCGGACAGGGTAGGCACTGAAGCTTTCTTT
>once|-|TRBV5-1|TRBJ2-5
CASSLAGSRQETQYF
TGCGCCAGCAGCTTGGCCGGCAGTAGACAAGAGACCCAGTACTTC
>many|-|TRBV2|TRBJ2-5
CASSDRKASQETQYF
TGTGCCAGCAGTGATAGGAAGGCTTCCCAAGAGACCCAGTACTTC
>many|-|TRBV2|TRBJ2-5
CASSEFPTETQYF
TGTGCCAGCAGTGAATTCCCAACAGAGACCCAGTACTTC
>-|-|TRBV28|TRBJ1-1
CASSSQTGWGDTEAFF
TGTGCCAGCAGTTCACAAACAGGGTGGGGGGACACTGAAGCTTTCTTT
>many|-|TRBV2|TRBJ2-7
CASEDDTAYEQYF
TGTGCCAGCGAAGACGACACCGCCTACGAGCAGTACTTC
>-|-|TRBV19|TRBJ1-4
CASSYVANEKPFF
TGTGCCAGCTCCTACGTTGCTAATGAAAAACCGTTTTTT
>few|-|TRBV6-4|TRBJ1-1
CASRSPGTIEAFF
TGTGCCAGCAGGTCGCCCGGGACAATTGAAGCTTTCTTT
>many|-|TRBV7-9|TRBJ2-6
CASSFGANVLTF
TGTGCCAGCAGTTTTGGGGCCAACGTCCTGACTTTC
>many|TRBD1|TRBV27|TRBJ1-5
CASSFHRGGGQPQHF
TGTGCCAGCAGTTTCCACAGGGGAGGGGGTCAGCCCCAGCATTTT
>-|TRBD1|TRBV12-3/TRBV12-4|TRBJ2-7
CASRNFGQGSYEQYF
TGTGCCAGCAGGAACTTCGGACAGGGGTCCTACGAGCAGTACTTC
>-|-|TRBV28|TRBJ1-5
CASSLGVASSTDTQHF
TGTGCCAGCAGTTTGGGGGTAGCGTCTAGCACAGATACGCAGCATTTT
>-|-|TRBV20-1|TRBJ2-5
CSNSRGNKETQYF
TGCAGTAATAGTAGGGGAAACAAAGAGACCCAGTACTTC
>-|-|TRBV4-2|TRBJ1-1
CASSPKTGLNTEAFF
TGTGCCAGCAGCCCAAAGACAGGCTTGAACACTGAAGCTTTCTTT
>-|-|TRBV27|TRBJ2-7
CASSFEQSYEQYF
TGTGCCAGCAGTTTCGAACAGTCCTACGAGCAGTACTTC
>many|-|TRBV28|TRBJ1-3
CASSLNSRNTIYF
TGTGCCAGCAGTTTAAACAGTCGAAACACCATATATTTT
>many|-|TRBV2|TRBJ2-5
CASRVNRQETQYF
TGTGCCAGCAGGGTTAACAGGCAAGAGACCCAGTACTTC
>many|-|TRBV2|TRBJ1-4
CASSDLATNEKLFF
TGTGCCAGCAGTGATCTTGCAACTAATGAAAAACTGTTTTTT
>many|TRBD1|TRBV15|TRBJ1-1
CATSGQGFEAFF
TGTGCCACCTCGGGACAGGGATTTGAAGCTTTCTTT
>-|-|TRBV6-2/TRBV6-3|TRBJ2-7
CASSQGRVAIKSGLYYEQYF
TGTGCCAGCAGCCAAGGTCGGGTAGCCATCAAGAGCGGTTTATACTACGAGCAGTACTTC
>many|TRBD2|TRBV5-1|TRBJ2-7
CASSSTTTSGSGYEQYF
TGCGCCAGCAGCTCTACAACGACTAGCGGGAGTGGGTACGAGCAGTACTTC
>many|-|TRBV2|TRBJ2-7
CASRGAPYEQYF
TGTGCCAGCAGAGGGGCCCCCTACGAGCAGTACTTC
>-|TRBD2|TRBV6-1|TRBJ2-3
CASSETSGKTDTQYF
TGTGCCAGCAGCGAGACTAGCGGGAAGACAGATACGCAGTATTTT
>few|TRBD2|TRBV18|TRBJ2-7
CASAPGLAGEDHEQYF
TGTGCCAGCGCACCGGGACTAGCGGGAGAGGACCACGAGCAGTACTTC
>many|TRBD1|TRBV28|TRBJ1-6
CASRSGQSYNSPLHF
TGTGCCAGCAGGTCGGGACAGAGCTATAATTCACCCCTCCACTTT
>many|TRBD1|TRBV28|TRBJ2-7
CASTWDRGTYEQYF
TGTGCCAGCACATGGGACAGGGGAACCTACGAGCAGTACTTC
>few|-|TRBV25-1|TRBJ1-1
CASSVDKQNTEAFF
TGTGCCAGCAGTGTCGACAAGCAGAACACTGAAGCTTTCTTT
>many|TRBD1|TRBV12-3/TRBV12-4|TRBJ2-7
CASSPGQGRSYEQYF
TGTGCCAGCAGCCCCGGACAGGGTAGGTCCTACGAGCAGTACTTC
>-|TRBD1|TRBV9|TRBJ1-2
CASSVDGEGALSTTNYGYTF
TGTGCCAGCAGCGTAGATGGTGAGGGGGCGCTTTCGACGACAAACTATGGCTACACCTTC